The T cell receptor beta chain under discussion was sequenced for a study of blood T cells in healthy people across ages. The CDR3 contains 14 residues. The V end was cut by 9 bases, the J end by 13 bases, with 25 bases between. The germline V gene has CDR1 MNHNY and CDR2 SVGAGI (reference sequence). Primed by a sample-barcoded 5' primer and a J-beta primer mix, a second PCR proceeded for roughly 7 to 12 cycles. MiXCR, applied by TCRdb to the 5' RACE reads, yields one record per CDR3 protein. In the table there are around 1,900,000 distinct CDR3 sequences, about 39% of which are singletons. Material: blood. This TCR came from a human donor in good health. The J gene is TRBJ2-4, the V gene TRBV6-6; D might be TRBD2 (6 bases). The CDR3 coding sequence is TGTGCCAGTAGCCCATTAAGTGGGGGGTATGAGCAGTACTTC. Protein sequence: CASSPLSGGYEQYF.